The 8 T cell receptor beta chains in this list originate from one sample, sequenced in a study of cytomegalovirus exposure and HLA in healthy donors. The PCR contained 60 Vbeta and 13 Jbeta primers. The repertoire was sequenced with immunoSEQ multiplex PCR; TCRdb's copy has only in-frame clones and lacks some. The table lists roughly 120,000 clones, 80% of them singletons, with around 9.5% in the top ten. The specimen was PBMCs. The receptors come from a female donor in good health and CMV-seropositive.

V gene TRBV6-1 combines with J gene TRBJ1-6; 8 bases fit TRBD1. The CDR3 runs to 15 residues. Germline CDR1 is MNHNS and CDR2 is SASEGT. Unmatched junction bases numbered 11, after V lost 8 bases and J lost 8 bases. The CDR3 sequence is CASVGQGATDSPLHF. The CDR3 region has the DNA TGTGCCAGCGTGGGGCAGGGGGCGACGGATTCACCCCTCCACTTT.

CDR3 amino acids: CASSQDHQRGVQETQYF. In DNA form, the CDR3 reads TGCGCCAGCAGCCAAGATCACCAGCGGGGGGTTCAAGAGACCCAGTACTTC. V gene TRBV4-3 combines with J gene TRBJ2-5; 9 bases map to TRBD2. This CDR3 spans 17 amino acids. V lost 0 bases and J lost 2; bases outside the gene matches: 7. From germline, CDR1 is LGHNA and CDR2 YSLEER.

In regard to this clone: At one of its ends the junction is not consistent with the germline gene, which may arise from a read error. The V gene is TRBV5-1, the J gene TRBJ1-1, with 7 bases aligning to TRBD1. The CDR3 contains 18 residues. Germline assignment: CDR1 SGHRS and CDR2 YFSETQ. CDR3: CANSFRGVEGPVNTEAFF. CDR3 DNA: TGCGCCAACAGCTTCAGGGGGGTAGAGGGGCCCGTCAACACTGAAGCTTTCTTT.

The rearrangement uses TRBV6-5 and TRBJ1-2; maybe TRBD1 (6 bases). The V and J ends lost 0 bases and 7 bases respectively, with 15 bases between them. CDR1 is MNHEY and CDR2 is SVGAGI in the germline V gene. There are 15 residues in the CDR3. The CDR3 here is CASSYSGSGGSGYTF. CDR3 sequence (DNA): TGTGCCAGCAGTTACTCGGGGTCTGGGGGCAGTGGCTACACCTTC.

This clone was seen just once. The gene calls are TRBV5-1 and TRBJ1-1; no firm D call. The CDR3 consists of 15 residues. The germline V gene has CDR1 SGHRS and CDR2 YFSETQ. The V end was cut by 0 bases, the J end by 4 bases, with 13 bases between. Written as DNA, the CDR3 is TGCGCCAGCAGCTTGGGAACGAACCGGGGCACTGAAGCTTTCTTT. It encodes CASSLGTNRGTEAFF.

V and J are TRBV5-1 and TRBJ1-3; possibly TRBD1 for D (6 bases). The CDR3 extends over 14 amino acids. Germline V CDR1 and CDR2: SGHRS, YFSETQ. V lost 4 bases and J lost 4, with 12 bases in between. CDR3 nucleotide sequence: TGCGCCAGCAGCCCGGACAGTCTGGGAAACACCATATATTTT. It specifies CASSPDSLGNTIYF. The complete variable domain, with remaining parts taken from reference TRBV5-1 and TRBJ1-3, reads KAGVTQTPRYLIKTRGQQVTLSCSPISGHRSVSWYQQTPGQGLQFLFEYFSETQRNKGNFPGRFSGRQFSNSRSEMNVSTLELGDSALYLCASSPDSLGNTIYFGEGSWLTVV.

The chain combines TRBV11-1 with TRBJ1-1, with TRBD1 as a possible D gene (5 bases). CDR1 is SGHAT and CDR2 is FQDESV in the germline V gene (reference sequence). Between the trimmed V and J ends, which lost 3 bases and 1 base, there was a span of 9 bases. The CDR3 is 14 amino acids. For the CDR3, the DNA is TGTGCCAGCAGCTTGAGACAGTGGAACACTGAAGCTTTCTTT. As protein: CASSLRQWNTEAFF.

CDR3 residues: CASTWGLRREQYF. CDR3 nucleotide sequence: TGCGCCAGCACTTGGGGACTCAGACGCGAGCAGTACTTC. V gene TRBV5-1 combines with J gene TRBJ2-7; D perhaps matches TRBD2 (6 bases). Germline V gene data show CDR1 as SGHRS and CDR2 as YFSETQ. V lost 6 bases to trimming and J lost 6 bases, with 16 bases between them. CDR3 size: 13 residues.